This T cell receptor beta chain came from a study of blood T cell repertoires in COVID-19. In the study overall: In each case, the material was cDNA or gDNA derived from T cells, B-cell-depleted T cells, or PBMCs.

By share, this clone ranks as medium-sized. The sample carries other DNA sequences with the same CDR3. As originally analysed: Reference gene primer amplification gave estimated nucleated cell counts. Libraries were prepared by immunoSEQ multiplex PCR; TCRdb keeps only in-frame clonotypes and omits some of them. V and J calls and clone size are as listed in that table; D and trimming were resolved from the DNA. This sample has roughly 100,000 clones; approximately 78% occur once, and the top ten carry over 7.5%. Germline CDR1 and CDR2: SGHNT and YENEEA. This CDR3 contains 13 residues. Trimming took off 3 bases at V and 6 bases at J, with 8 bases between the two ends.

The receptor was derived from a man aged 55-75 years with active or convalescent COVID-19. The sample taken for sequencing was peripheral blood. The chain carries TRBV11-3 and TRBJ2-2; tentative D call: TRBD2 (6 bases). This chain's CDR3 is CASSLEGAGELFF. CDR3 nucleotide sequence: TGTGCCAGCAGCTTGGAGGGCGCCGGGGAGCTGTTTTTT.